This T cell receptor (beta chain) stems from a study of early stage breast cancer tumors. After removal of 0 bases from V and 0 bases from J, the junction contained 3 bases not matched to a gene. This CDR3 has 16 residues. Germline V gene lookup returns CDR1 MNHEY and CDR2 SVGAGI. Each sample had two DNA replicates, approximately 0.5 ug blood or roughly 1.6 ug tissue. Generated by immunoSEQ multiplex PCR, the TCRdb table keeps only in-frame clones and is missing some. The sample records tens of thousands of clones, roughly 78% being singletons. This clonotype was obtained from a person aged 35 to 50 with breast cancer. The sample consisted of blood. The V and J genes are TRBV6-5 and TRBJ2-7, with TRBD1 identical over 9 bases. The CDR3 loop is CASSYSPGQGSYEQYF. The CDR3 region has the DNA TGTGCCAGCAGTTACTCGCCGGGACAGGGCTCCTACGAGCAGTACTTC.